This T cell receptor (beta chain) was documented in a study of shared clonotypes between healthy human individuals. CDR3 length: 16 residues. Per germline, CDR1 SGHAT and CDR2 FQNNGV. Trimming removed 4 bases from V and 6 bases from J; junction bases left unmatched: 11. The authors ran the assay at deep level. The table came from immunoSEQ multiplex PCR; TCRdb's copy has only in-frame clones and leaves some out. The repertoire includes 490,000 or so clones, about three quarters of them detected once, and around 13% sits in the top ten. The clonotype was recovered from a woman in her forties in good health. Some clones in this sample may be carry-over from other donors' samples. The chain employs TRBV11-2 and TRBJ2-3; TRBD2 aligns across 9 bases. The sequencing input was PBMCs. The DNA for the CDR3 is TGTGCCAGCAGCTCCCGACTAGCGGTATCGCTTGATACGCAGTATTTT. Encoded protein: CASSSRLAVSLDTQYF. The whole variable domain, remainder taken from reference TRBV11-2 and TRBJ2-3, is EAGVAQSPRYKIIEKRQSVAFWCNPISGHATLYWYQQILGQGPKLLIQFQNNGVVDDSQLPKDRFSAERLKGVDSTLKIQPAKLEDSAVYLCASSSRLAVSLDTQYFGPGTRLTVL.